Following are 27 T cell receptor beta chains from one sample sequenced in a study of blood T cell repertoires in COVID-19. Sequencing used immunoSEQ multiplex PCR; TCRdb keeps in-frame clones, though not all of them. The sample holds 150,000 to 200,000 clones, 82% seen once. Source material: peripheral blood. All receptors derive from a woman in her 30s with acute or convalescent COVID-19.

This sequence joins TRBV4-2 and TRBJ2-2; TRBD2 agrees at 7 bases. V trimming: 3 bases; J trimming: 2 bases; junction bases outside the gene matches: 15. This CDR3 contains 19 residues. Germline V gene data show CDR1 as LGHNA and CDR2 as YNFKEQ. The CDR3: CASSHRPTAGGINTGELFF. For the CDR3, the DNA is TGTGCCAGCAGCCACCGCCCGACCGCCGGGGGGATAAACACCGGGGAGCTGTTTTTT.

The chain uses TRBV27 and TRBJ1-2, with a tentative D call TRBD1 (6 bases). The length of the CDR3 is 15 residues. Between the trimmed V and J ends, which lost 1 base and 2 bases, there was a span of 11 bases. Germline values: CDR1 MNHEY, CDR2 SMNVEV (reference sequence). This CDR3 is CASSLWGGRNYGYTF. DNA for the CDR3: TGTGCCAGCAGTTTATGGGGGGGGCGAAACTATGGCTACACCTTC.

This sequence joins TRBV21-1 and TRBJ2-1; the DNA was not used to check the table's D call, TRBD1. TRBV21-1 is marked as a pseudogene. This CDR3 comprises 17 residues. The CDR3 spells CASSKDGARVFYNEQFF. The CDR3 nucleotides are TGTGCCAGCAGCAAGGATGGGGCCAGAGTATTTTACAATGAGCAGTTCTTC.

This chain joins TRBV7-9 and TRBJ1-5; D may be TRBD1 (6 bases). Trimming took 8 bases from V and 4 from J, leaving 12 bases between them. CDR1 is SEHNR and CDR2 is FQNEAQ in the germline V gene (reference sequence). The CDR3 length is 13 residues. The CDR3 loop reads CASQGRGNQPQHF. The CDR3 DNA follows: TGTGCCAGCCAAGGAAGGGGGAATCAGCCCCAGCATTTT.

The rearrangement joins TRBV28 to TRBJ2-7; D might be TRBD1 (5 bases). CDR3 length: 16 residues. V was trimmed by 3 bases and J by 5 bases, leaving 20 bases between them. In germline, CDR1 is MDHEN, CDR2 SYDVKM. The CDR3 coding sequence is TGTGCCAGCAGTTTTGGATCCCCCGCCAGGGCAAACGAGCAGTACTTC. It yields the protein CASSFGSPARANEQYF.

This clone appeared a single time. The V call is TRBV6-5, the J call TRBJ1-3; D call uncertain. The V gene's germline CDR1 is MNHEY and CDR2 SVGAGI. Trimming took 8 bases from V and 4 from J, leaving 15 bases between them. The CDR3 loop spans 14 amino acids. Here the CDR3 DNA reads TGTGCCAGCCGACGGGCGGGCCCGGGAAACACCATATATTTT. It encodes CASRRAGPGNTIYF.

The V and J genes are TRBV30 and TRBJ1-1, with 9 positions matching TRBD1. Germline-derived CDR1 and CDR2 are GTSNPN and SVGIG (reference sequence). V lost 5 bases, J lost 7 bases, and 11 bases stayed unmatched. The length of the CDR3 is 14 residues. CDR3: CAWGGDRVALEAFF. In DNA, the CDR3 is TGTGCCTGGGGGGGGGACAGGGTCGCGCTTGAAGCTTTCTTT.

This clone was seen once. This chain joins TRBV5-1 and TRBJ1-1; the match to TRBD1 covers 7 bases. This CDR3 comprises 15 residues. CDR1 is SGHRS, CDR2 YFSETQ, per germline. The J segment lost 3 bases and the V segment lost 3 bases, leaving 8 bases of the junction unmatched. The CDR3: CASSSAGGRDTEAFF. The CDR3 coding sequence is TGCGCCAGCAGCTCAGCAGGGGGTCGGGACACTGAAGCTTTCTTT.

The J gene is TRBJ1-5, the V gene TRBV6-5, with a possible D match to TRBD1 (5 bases). Germline lookup yields CDR1 MNHEY and CDR2 SVGAGI. Trimming shortened V by 6 bases and J by 2 bases, and 14 bases separated the two germline ends. This CDR3 has 15 residues. The CDR3 spells CASRQGVQGNQPQHF. The CDR3 DNA sequence: TGTGCCAGCAGGCAGGGTGTGCAGGGCAATCAGCCCCAGCATTTT.

This chain uses TRBV2 with TRBJ1-5, with D possibly matching TRBD1 (5 bases). This CDR3 has 14 residues. With 7 bases removed from V and 5 bases from J, the gap between germline ends came to 15 bases. Germline loops: CDR1 SNHLY, CDR2 FYNNEI. CDR3 sequence (DNA): TGTGCCAGCAATCAGGGCAGGGCCTATCAGCCCCAGCATTTT. Translating gives CASNQGRAYQPQHF.

The sample holds one count of this clone. J is TRBJ2-7 and V is TRBV5-4, with D possibly TRBD1 on 5 matching bases. Trimming left V 4 bases short and J 1 base short, with 24 bases between. This CDR3 is built from 18 residues. Germline V CDR1 and CDR2: SGHNT, YYREEE (reference sequence). In DNA, the CDR3 is TGTGCCAGCAGCGGCGGCTCCTTGGTAGGGGCGTCTTCCTACGAGCAGTACTTC. Translation: CASSGGSLVGASSYEQYF.

The genes are TRBV28 and TRBJ2-6; the match to TRBD1 covers 7 bases. J lost 0 bases, V lost 7 bases, and 9 bases had no gene match. The CDR3 totals 17 residues. From germline, CDR1 is MDHEN and CDR2 SYDVKM. CDR3 bases: TGTGCCAGCACCGACCCGACAGGGCACTCTGGGGCCAACGTCCTGACTTTC. Translated: CASTDPTGHSGANVLTF.

This clone occurred a few times. CDR3 nucleotide sequence: TGCGCCAGCAGCTTGGCAGGGGGCGGTCGATACGAGCAGTACTTC. Translating gives CASSLAGGGRYEQYF. The V gene is TRBV5-1, the J gene TRBJ2-7; 8 bases match TRBD1. After removal of 0 bases from V and 4 bases from J, the junction contained 6 bases not matched to a gene. This CDR3 has 15 amino acids. The germline gives CDR1 SGHRS, CDR2 YFSETQ. The variable domain in full, with the rest retrieved from reference TRBV5-1 and TRBJ2-7, is KAGVTQTPRYLIKTRGQQVTLSCSPISGHRSVSWYQQTPGQGLQFLFEYFSETQRNKGNFPGRFSGRQFSNSRSEMNVSTLELGDSALYLCASSLAGGGRYEQYFGPGTRLTVT.

The V call is TRBV11-2, the J call TRBJ2-7; 8 nucleotides align to TRBD1. In germline, CDR1 is SGHAT, CDR2 FQNNGV. The V segment lost 3 bases and the J segment 8 bases; nucleotides outside the gene matches: 6. This CDR3 spans 13 amino acids. The CDR3 nucleotides read TGTGCCAGCAGCTTGAGACAGGGGTACAAGCAGTACTTC. Amino acids: CASSLRQGYKQYF.

The genes are TRBV5-1 and TRBJ1-1; the D gene is possibly TRBD1 (5 bases). Trimming left V 4 bases short and J 5 bases short, with 21 bases between. Germline V gene lookup returns CDR1 SGHRS and CDR2 YFSETQ. The CDR3 is made up of 16 amino acids. The CDR3, as DNA: TGCGCCAGCAGCGCCGGTCTAGGGGTAACGAGGACTGAAGCTTTCTTT. Amino acid sequence: CASSAGLGVTRTEAFF.

This sequence joins TRBV29-1 and TRBJ1-1; tentatively, D is TRBD1 (5 bases). Germline V gives CDR1 SQVTM, CDR2 ANQGSEA. The CDR3 is made up of 13 amino acids. V shed 5 bases and J shed 6 bases, with 16 bases lying between them. In DNA, the CDR3 is TGCAGCGTTCAAGGACATCTACCCTCTGAAGCTTTCTTT. Its translation: CSVQGHLPSEAFF.

This clone was detected only a few times. The V gene is TRBV3-1 (or the pseudogene TRBV3-2), the J gene TRBJ1-2; no clear D gene. CDR1 LGHDT and CDR2 YNNKEL come from the germline V gene (reference sequence). The V and J ends lost 5 bases and 7 bases respectively, with 8 bases between them. This CDR3 has 11 residues. CDR3 region: CASSSVAGYTF. CDR3 coding DNA: TGTGCCAGCAGCAGCGTCGCTGGCTACACCTTC.

This chain connects TRBV5-5 to TRBJ1-2; TRBD1 matches 7 bases. The CDR3 loop spans 17 amino acids. V lost 0 bases, J lost 4 bases, and 12 bases stayed unmatched. Germline lookup yields CDR1 SGHKS and CDR2 YYEKEE (reference sequence). In DNA, the CDR3 is TGTGCCAGCAGCTTGGTTGGCTCCCAGGGGGGAGTCTATGGCTACACCTTC. Its protein product is CASSLVGSQGGVYGYTF.

A single count supports this clone. This chain links TRBV7-6 with TRBJ2-3; 12 bases are shared with TRBD2. CDR3 size: 15 residues. Germline CDR1 and CDR2: SGHVS and FNYEAQ. J lost 6 bases, V lost 1 base, and 2 bases had no gene match. CDR3 region: CASSLGTSGTDTQYF. For the CDR3, the DNA is TGTGCCAGCAGCTTAGGGACTAGCGGGACCGATACGCAGTATTTT.

The chain couples TRBV3-1 (or the pseudogene TRBV3-2) to TRBJ1-3, with 7 bases matching TRBD1. The V gene end was trimmed by 4 bases and the J gene end by 3 bases; junction bases not matched to a gene: 9. CDR3 size: 16 residues. Germline CDR1 LGHDT, CDR2 YNNKEL (reference sequence). CDR3 region: CASSPDTGALGNTIYF. The CDR3 DNA sequence: TGTGCCAGCAGCCCCGATACAGGGGCGCTTGGAAACACCATATATTTT.

The chain couples TRBV11-2 to TRBJ2-2; TRBD2 matches 11 bases. After removal of 4 bases from V and 4 bases from J, the junction contained 8 bases not matched to a gene. The germline CDR1 and CDR2 sequences are SGHAT and FQNNGV. CDR3 size: 17 residues. The CDR3 protein is CASSSLAGGGFTGELFF. Here the CDR3 DNA reads TGTGCCAGCAGCTCCTTAGCGGGAGGGGGATTCACCGGGGAGCTGTTTTTT.

The rearrangement uses TRBV2 and TRBJ1-6, with a tentative D call TRBD1 (6 bases). V lost 6 bases, J lost 10 bases, and 13 bases lay in between. Germline CDR1 is SNHLY and CDR2 is FYNNEI. The CDR3 has 13 residues. The CDR3 protein is CASRTGTLSPLHF. The CDR3 DNA follows: TGTGCCAGCAGGACAGGCACTCTATCACCCCTCCACTTT.

This clone was recorded a few times. V and J are TRBV5-4 and TRBJ2-5; TRBD1 matches at 7 bases. Trimming cost V 4 bases and J 0 bases; bases outside gene matches: 3. The CDR3 is made up of 14 amino acids. Germline V CDR1 and CDR2: SGHNT, YYREEE (reference sequence). The CDR3 reads CASSPRGYQETQYF. DNA of the CDR3: TGTGCCAGCAGCCCCAGGGGGTACCAAGAGACCCAGTACTTC. The full variable domain, in which reference TRBV5-4 and TRBJ2-5 provide the parts outside the CDR3, is ETGVTQSPTHLIKTRGQQVTLRCSSQSGHNTVSWYQQALGQGPQFIFQYYREEENGRGNFPPRFSGLQFPNYSSELNVNALELDDSALYLCASSPRGYQETQYFGPGTRLLVL.

V and J are TRBV5-6 and TRBJ1-2, with a tentative D call TRBD1 (5 bases). The V gene's germline CDR1 is SGHDT and CDR2 YYEEEE. The CDR3 runs 13 residues. With 5 bases removed from V and 8 bases from J, the gap between germline ends came to 16 bases. The CDR3 spells CASRGDRREGYTF. DNA of the CDR3: TGTGCCAGCAGGGGGGACCGCCGGGAGGGCTACACCTTC.

In its sample, this clone was seen a few times. The same CDR3 can be traced to other DNA sequences in this sample. The chain recombines TRBV5-1 with TRBJ2-7; no clear D. The CDR3 totals 13 residues. Germline lookup yields CDR1 SGHRS and CDR2 YFSETQ. Deletions cut 0 bases from V and 2 bases from J, with 6 bases between. CDR3 DNA: TGCGCCAGCAGCTTGGACGGTACCTACGAGCAGTACTTC. It translates to CASSLDGTYEQYF.

The rearrangement uses TRBV7-9 and TRBJ1-1; no reliable D call. The CDR3 runs to 13 residues. Germline V gene sequence: CDR1 SEHNR, CDR2 FQNEAQ (reference sequence). Trimming removed 1 base at V and 7 bases at J, with 10 bases between. The CDR3 DNA reads as TGTGCCAGCAGCTTAGTACCGGGAAGTGAAGCTTTCTTT. This translates into CASSLVPGSEAFF.

This clone has just a few counts. The rearrangement uses TRBV9 and TRBJ2-3; D might be TRBD1 (5 bases). Germline V gene data show CDR1 as SGDLS and CDR2 as YYNGEE. V was trimmed by 0 bases and J by 6 bases, leaving 11 bases between them. The CDR3 runs 14 residues. This chain's CDR3 is CASSVETARDTQYF. The CDR3 DNA sequence: TGTGCCAGCAGCGTAGAGACAGCCCGTGATACGCAGTATTTT.